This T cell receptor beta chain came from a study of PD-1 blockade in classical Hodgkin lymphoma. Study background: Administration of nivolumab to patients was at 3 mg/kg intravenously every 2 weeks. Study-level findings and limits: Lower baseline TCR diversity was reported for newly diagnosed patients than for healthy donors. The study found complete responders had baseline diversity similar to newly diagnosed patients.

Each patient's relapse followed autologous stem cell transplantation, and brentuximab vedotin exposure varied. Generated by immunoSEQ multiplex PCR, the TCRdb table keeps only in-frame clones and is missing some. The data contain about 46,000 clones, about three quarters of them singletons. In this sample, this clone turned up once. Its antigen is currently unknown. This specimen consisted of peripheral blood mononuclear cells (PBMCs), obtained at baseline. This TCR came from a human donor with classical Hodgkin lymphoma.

The CDR3 DNA reads as TGTGCCAGCAGCCCGACTAGCGGAGGGCTAGAGACCCAGTACTTC. Its translation is CASSPTSGGLETQYF. This chain links TRBV6-5 with TRBJ2-5; 9 positions match TRBD2. CDR1 MNHEY and CDR2 SVGAGI come from the germline V gene. Trimming removed 6 bases from V and 4 bases from J; junction bases left unmatched: 9. This CDR3 comprises 15 residues.